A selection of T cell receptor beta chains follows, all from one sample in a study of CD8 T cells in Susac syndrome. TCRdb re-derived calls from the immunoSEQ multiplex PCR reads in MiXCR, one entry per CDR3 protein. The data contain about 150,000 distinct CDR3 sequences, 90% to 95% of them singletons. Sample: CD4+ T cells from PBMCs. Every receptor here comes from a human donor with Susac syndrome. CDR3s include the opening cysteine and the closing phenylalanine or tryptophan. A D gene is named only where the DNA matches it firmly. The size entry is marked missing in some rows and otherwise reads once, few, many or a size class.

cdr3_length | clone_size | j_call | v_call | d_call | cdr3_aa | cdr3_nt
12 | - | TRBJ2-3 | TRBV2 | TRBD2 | CASRELADTQYF | TGTGCCAGCAGGGAACTAGCGGATACGCAGTATTTT
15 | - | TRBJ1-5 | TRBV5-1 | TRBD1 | CASTGQVSSNQPQHF | TGCGCCAGCACCGGACAGGTTTCTAGCAATCAGCCCCAGCATTTT
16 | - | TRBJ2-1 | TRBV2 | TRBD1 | CASSADRAITYNEQFF | TGTGCCAGCAGTGCGGACAGGGCGATCACCTACAATGAGCAGTTCTTC
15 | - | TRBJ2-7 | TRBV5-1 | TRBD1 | CASSLAGTASYEQYF | TGCGCCAGCAGCTTGGCCGGGACAGCCTCCTACGAGCAGTACTTC
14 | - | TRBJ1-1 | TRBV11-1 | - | CASSQRGANTEAFF | TGTGCCAGCAGCCAAAGAGGTGCGAACACTGAAGCTTTCTTT
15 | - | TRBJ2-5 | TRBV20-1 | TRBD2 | CSARRASGTQETQYF | TGCAGTGCTAGAAGGGCTAGCGGGACTCAAGAGACCCAGTACTTC
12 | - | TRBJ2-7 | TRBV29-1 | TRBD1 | CSAGGQGYEQYF | TGCAGCGCCGGGGGACAGGGGTACGAGCAGTACTTC
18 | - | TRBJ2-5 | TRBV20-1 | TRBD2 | CSAFEGAGDETSWETQYF | TGCAGTGCTTTCGAAGGGGCAGGAGATGAGACTAGCTGGGAGACCCAGTACTTC
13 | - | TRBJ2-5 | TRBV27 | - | CASRQSLQETQYF | TGTGCCAGCCGACAGTCACTCCAAGAGACCCAGTACTTC
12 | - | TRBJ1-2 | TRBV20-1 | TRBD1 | CSAPDRAYGYTF | TGCAGTGCTCCAGACAGGGCTTATGGCTACACCTTC
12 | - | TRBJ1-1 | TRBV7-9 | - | CASFNRGLGAFF | TGTGCCAGCTTTAACCGGGGGCTAGGAGCTTTCTTT
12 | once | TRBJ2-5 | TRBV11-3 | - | CASSTDEETQYF | TGTGCCAGCAGCACGGATGAAGAGACCCAGTACTTC
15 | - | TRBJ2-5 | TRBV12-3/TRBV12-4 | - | CASSSNRQLQETQYF | TGTGCCAGCAGTTCGAACCGACAGCTTCAAGAGACCCAGTACTTC
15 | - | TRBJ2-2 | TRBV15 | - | CATSHRPPSSGELFF | TGTGCCACCAGCCACCGACCGCCCTCGTCCGGGGAGCTGTTTTTT
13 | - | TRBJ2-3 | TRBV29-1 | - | CSVDVSSTDTQYF | TGCAGCGTTGATGTGTCTAGCACAGATACGCAGTATTTT
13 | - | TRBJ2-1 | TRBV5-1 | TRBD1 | CASSWTGDNEQFF | TGCGCCAGCAGCTGGACAGGGGACAATGAGCAGTTCTTC
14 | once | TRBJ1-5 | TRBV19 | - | CASRGPLGNQPQHF | TGTGCCAGTAGGGGACCCTTAGGGAATCAGCCCCAGCATTTT
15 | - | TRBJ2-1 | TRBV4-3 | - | CASSQDARVNNEQFF | TGCGCCAGCAGCCAAGATGCTAGGGTGAACAATGAGCAGTTCTTC
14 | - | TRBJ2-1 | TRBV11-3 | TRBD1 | CASSRDREYNEQFF | TGTGCCAGCAGCCGAGACAGGGAGTACAATGAGCAGTTCTTC
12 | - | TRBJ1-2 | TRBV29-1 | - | CSVERGDYGYTF | TGCAGCGTTGAGAGGGGAGACTATGGCTACACCTTC
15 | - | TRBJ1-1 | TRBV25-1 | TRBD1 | CASKEPGQGATEAFF | TGTGCCAGCAAAGAACCGGGACAGGGGGCCACTGAAGCTTTCTTT
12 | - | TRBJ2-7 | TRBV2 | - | CASSEAREVRDF | TGTGCCAGCAGTGAAGCTAGGGAGGTAAGGGACTTC
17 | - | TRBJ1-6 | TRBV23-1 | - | CASSQSRTGEIGSPLHF | TGCGCCAGCAGTCAATCCCGGACCGGAGAGATAGGTTCACCCCTCCACTTT
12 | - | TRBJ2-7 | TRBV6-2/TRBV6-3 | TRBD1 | CASSPTGNEQYF | TGTGCCAGCAGCCCGACAGGGAACGAGCAGTACTTC
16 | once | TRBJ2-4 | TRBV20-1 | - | CSARRGVPHLGNIQYF | TGCAGTGCGAGAAGGGGCGTACCGCATCTTGGAAACATTCAGTACTTC
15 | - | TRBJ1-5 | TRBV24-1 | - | CATSDGSNPNQPQHF | TGTGCCACCAGTGATGGATCGAACCCTAATCAGCCCCAGCATTTT
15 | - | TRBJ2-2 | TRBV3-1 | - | CASLRGSTNTGELFF | TGTGCCAGCTTGAGAGGGTCAACGAACACCGGGGAGCTGTTTTTT
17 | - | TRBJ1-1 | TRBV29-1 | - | CSVNPLPGLGEHTEAFF | TGCAGCGTGAACCCCCTGCCCGGTTTGGGGGAGCACACTGAAGCTTTCTTT
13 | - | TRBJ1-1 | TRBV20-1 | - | CSAHDRQNTEAFF | TGCAGTGCTCACGACAGACAGAACACTGAAGCTTTCTTT
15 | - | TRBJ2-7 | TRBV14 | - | CASSQQTVSSYEQYF | TGTGCCAGCAGCCAACAGACGGTGAGCTCCTACGAGCAGTACTTC
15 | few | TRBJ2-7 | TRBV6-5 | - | CASSYRRGGFYEQYF | TGTGCCAGCAGTTACCGGAGGGGGGGCTTCTACGAGCAGTACTTC
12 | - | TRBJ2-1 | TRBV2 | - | CASSVAGHEQFF | TGTGCCAGCAGTGTGGCGGGGCATGAGCAGTTCTTC
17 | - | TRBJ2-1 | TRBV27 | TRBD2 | CASSWGYRLAGADEQFF | TGTGCCAGCAGTTGGGGGTACCGACTAGCGGGGGCGGATGAGCAGTTCTTC
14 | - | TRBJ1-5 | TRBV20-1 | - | CSASGTLANQPQHF | TGCAGTGCTTCCGGGACACTTGCCAATCAGCCCCAGCATTTT
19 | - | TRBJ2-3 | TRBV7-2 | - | CASSILLRGRGSSTDTQYF | TGTGCCAGCAGCATTCTCCTGCGGGGGCGGGGGAGTAGCACAGATACGCAGTATTTT
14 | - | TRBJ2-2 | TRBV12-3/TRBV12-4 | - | CASSLVRGVGELFF | TGTGCCAGCAGTTTAGTGCGAGGGGTCGGGGAGCTGTTTTTT
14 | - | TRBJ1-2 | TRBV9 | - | CASSVGVSNYGYTF | TGTGCCAGCAGCGTAGGGGTCTCTAACTATGGCTACACCTTC
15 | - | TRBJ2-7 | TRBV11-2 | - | CASSPRRGRSYEQYF | TGTGCCAGCAGCCCGCGGCGGGGCCGATCCTACGAGCAGTACTTC
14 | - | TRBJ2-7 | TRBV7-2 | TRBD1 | CASSLGDRSYEQYF | TGTGCCAGCAGCTTGGGGGACAGGAGTTACGAGCAGTACTTC
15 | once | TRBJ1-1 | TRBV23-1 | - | CASSLVSRMNTEAFF | TGCGCCAGCAGTCTTGTAAGCCGCATGAACACTGAAGCTTTCTTT
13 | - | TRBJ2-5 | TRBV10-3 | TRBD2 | CATLAGAGETQYF | TGTGCCACCCTAGCGGGGGCCGGGGAGACCCAGTACTTC
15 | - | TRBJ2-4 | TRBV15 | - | CATSRAKGLANIQYF | TGTGCCACCAGCAGAGCCAAGGGGTTGGCAAACATTCAGTACTTC
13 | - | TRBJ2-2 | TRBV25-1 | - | CASSGIGAGELFF | TGTGCCAGCAGTGGTATAGGGGCCGGGGAGCTGTTTTTT
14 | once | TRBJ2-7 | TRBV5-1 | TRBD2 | CASERSGGGYEQYF | TGCGCCAGCGAGAGGTCGGGAGGTGGCTACGAGCAGTACTTC
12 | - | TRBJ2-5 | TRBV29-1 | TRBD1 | CSVGQLQETQYF | TGCAGCGTGGGACAGCTTCAAGAGACCCAGTACTTC
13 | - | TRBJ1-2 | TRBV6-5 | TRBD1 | CASSGGQGRGYTF | TGTGCCAGCAGCGGGGGACAGGGCAGGGGCTACACCTTC
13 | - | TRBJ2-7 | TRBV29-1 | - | CSGSDSKDYEQYF | TGCAGCGGGTCGGACAGTAAAGACTACGAGCAGTACTTC
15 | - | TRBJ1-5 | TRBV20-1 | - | CSAREIGFADQPQHF | TGCAGTGCTAGAGAAATCGGCTTCGCGGATCAGCCCCAGCATTTT